The present entry profiles one T cell receptor beta chain with its context. Sequencing was performed with immunoSEQ multiplex PCR; in TCRdb, only in-frame clones are kept and a portion is missing. This table has 200,000 to 300,000 clones, 70% to 90% appearing once. The germline V gene has CDR1 KGHDR and CDR2 SFDVKD. Trimming removed 12 bases from V and 4 bases from J, with 21 bases in between. This CDR3 is built from 15 residues. Those enrolled, adults aged roughly 18 to 95 years, came from fewer than 25 US areas. The sample originates from a study of blood T cell repertoires in COVID-19. Background on the study: From T cells, B-cell-depleted T cells, or PBMCs came the material, which was cDNA or gDNA.

The chain is built from TRBV24-1 and TRBJ1-5, with a tentative D call TRBD1 (6 bases). This sequence was found in a woman aged 40 to 49 with acute COVID-19. The sequenced sample was PBMCs or T cells enriched from blood (not recorded which). CDR3 bases: TGTGCCGCCGCCGGCGGGGGGGCGTCTAATCAGCCCCAGCATTTT. The encoded protein is CAAAGGGASNQPQHF.